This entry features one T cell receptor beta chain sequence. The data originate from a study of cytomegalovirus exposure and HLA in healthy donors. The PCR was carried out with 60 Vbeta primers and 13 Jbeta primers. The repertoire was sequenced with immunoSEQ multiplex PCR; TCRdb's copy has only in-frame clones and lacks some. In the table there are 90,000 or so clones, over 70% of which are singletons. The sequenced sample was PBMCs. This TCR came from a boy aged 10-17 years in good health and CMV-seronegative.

The CDR3: CASNYELITGELFF. The CDR3 bases are TGTGCCAGCAACTACGAACTTATCACCGGGGAGCTGTTTTTT. The chain couples TRBV5-8 to TRBJ2-2; D is unclear. The germline V gene encodes CDR1 SGHTS and CDR2 YDEGEE. This CDR3 region has 14 residues. V lost 6 bases, J lost 4 bases, and 13 bases lay in between.